The next 28 T cell receptor beta chains were all read from a single sample in a study of cytomegalovirus exposure and HLA in healthy donors. Vbeta (60) and Jbeta (13) primers were used in the PCR. Sequencing used immunoSEQ multiplex PCR; TCRdb keeps in-frame clones, though not all of them. The sample data list around 100,000 clones. Sequenced sample: PBMCs. These receptors all stem from a middle-aged man in good health and CMV-seronegative.

This chain uses TRBV5-1 with TRBJ2-7; 7 positions agree with TRBD1. The length of the CDR3 is 14 residues. The J segment lost 7 bases and the V segment lost 0 bases, leaving 7 bases of the junction unmatched. Germline V gives CDR1 SGHRS, CDR2 YFSETQ. The CDR3 DNA sequence: TGCGCCAGCAGCTTGGGACAGGGCGTTAAAGAGCAGTACTTC. It translates to CASSLGQGVKEQYF.

This chain joins TRBV7-9 and TRBJ2-1; TRBD1 matches at 8 bases. CDR3 length: 16 amino acids. The germline V gene encodes CDR1 SEHNR and CDR2 FQNEAQ (reference sequence). With V trimmed by 7 bases and J by 2 bases, 10 bases remained unmatched. CDR3 sequence: CASKISGGSTYNEQFF. The CDR3 coding sequence is TGTGCCAGCAAAATATCAGGGGGCTCAACCTACAATGAGCAGTTCTTC.

J is TRBJ1-1 and V is TRBV5-1, with a tentative D call TRBD1 (5 bases). The germline CDR1 and CDR2 sequences are SGHRS and YFSETQ. Between the trimmed V and J ends, which lost 6 bases and 0 bases, there was a span of 9 bases. This CDR3 is 13 amino acids long. The DNA for the CDR3 is TGCGCCAGCATCGACAGCCTGAACACTGAAGCTTTCTTT. Translating gives CASIDSLNTEAFF.

In regard to this clone: This CDR3 is also generated by other DNA sequences in the sample. The chain uses TRBV9 and TRBJ1-3; D is unclear. V was pared by 0 bases and J by 1 base, with 8 bases between. CDR3 length: 15 residues. Looked up from germline, CDR1 is SGDLS and CDR2 is YYNGEE. The CDR3 nucleotides read TGTGCCAGCAGCGTAGAGGGAGGATCTGGAAACACCATATATTTT. Amino acid sequence: CASSVEGGSGNTIYF.

The V gene is TRBV7-2, the J gene TRBJ2-2, with D possibly matching TRBD1 (5 bases). This CDR3 spans 12 amino acids. The V end lost 6 bases, the J end lost 5 bases, and 7 bases lay between the germline ends. Germline CDR1 SGHTA, CDR2 FQGNSA. CDR3 bases: TGTGCCAGCAGTTCAGGGACCGGGGAGCTGTTTTTT. Translated: CASSSGTGELFF. The full variable domain, completed using reference TRBV7-2 and TRBJ2-2, is GAGVSQSPSNKVTEKGKDVELRCDPISGHTALYWYRQSLGQGLEFLIYFQGNSAPDKSGLPSDRFSAERTGGSVSTLTIQRTQQEDSAVYLCASSSGTGELFFGEGSRLTVL.

This rearrangement joins TRBV5-8 to TRBJ2-1; TRBD2 aligns across 11 bases. The J segment lost 6 bases and the V segment lost 4 bases, leaving 21 bases of the junction unmatched. Looked up from germline, CDR1 is SGHTS and CDR2 is YDEGEE. The CDR3 is 20 residues long. The CDR3 nucleotides are TGTGCCAGCAGCCCCAACCCCATGCTAGCGGGAGGTCTAAGTGTCAATGAGCAGTTCTTC. Translating it yields CASSPNPMLAGGLSVNEQFF.

This chain connects TRBV6-1 to TRBJ2-5; TRBD2 agrees at 10 bases. The CDR3 is 18 amino acids. Germline V gene data show CDR1 as MNHNS and CDR2 as SASEGT. J was trimmed by 4 bases and V by 4 bases; bases with no gene match: 15. CDR3 nucleotide sequence: TGTGCCAGCAGTGCCCCCCGGGGGGGCCTAGCGGGGGCAGAGACCCAGTACTTC. Encoded protein: CASSAPRGGLAGAETQYF.

The J gene is TRBJ1-2, the V gene TRBV5-4; TRBD1 matches 8 bases. J lost 3 bases, V lost 4 bases, and 11 bases had no gene match. Germline V gives CDR1 SGHNT, CDR2 YYREEE (reference sequence). The CDR3 loop spans 16 amino acids. The CDR3 loop reads CASSLPRTGTDYGYTF. The CDR3 DNA follows: TGTGCCAGCAGCCTACCGAGGACAGGGACAGACTATGGCTACACCTTC.

The chain employs TRBV5-8 and TRBJ1-5; D is uncertain. This CDR3 is 15 amino acids long. The V and J ends lost 0 bases and 1 base respectively, with 8 bases between them. Germline V CDR1 and CDR2: SGHTS, YDEGEE. The CDR3 loop reads CASSLAPQSNQPQHF. In DNA form, the CDR3 reads TGTGCCAGCAGCTTGGCCCCACAGAGCAATCAGCCCCAGCATTTT.

The J gene is TRBJ1-2, the V gene TRBV6-6; D gene uncertain. Germline-derived CDR1 and CDR2 are MNHNY and SVGAGI (reference sequence). V lost 4 bases and J lost 1, with 16 bases in between. CDR3 length: 16 amino acids. CDR3 sequence reads: CASSSSVGQRNYGYTF. CDR3 bases: TGTGCCAGCAGTTCCTCCGTTGGCCAGCGTAACTATGGCTACACCTTC.

The chain links TRBV6-5 to TRBJ2-5, with a tentative D call TRBD1 (7 bases). The J call may not be correct, given that the DNA end is closer to TRBJ2-7. Germline assignment: CDR1 MNHEY and CDR2 SVGAGI. The CDR3 loop spans 12 amino acids. Here the CDR3 DNA reads TGTGCCGCTAGGACAGGAGGGTACGAGCAGTACTTC. Residues: CAARTGGYEQYF.

This chain uses TRBV21-1 with TRBJ2-1; the tabulated D call, TRBD2, remains unverified against the DNA. TRBV21-1 has pseudogene status. The CDR3 contains 16 residues. As DNA, the CDR3 is TGTGCCAGCAGCAAAACCACTCGGGGGATTTTAGATGAGCAGTTCTTC. This codes for CASSKTTRGILDEQFF.

The CDR3 spells CASSPRGDTQYF. The CDR3 DNA reads as TGTGCCAGCAGCCCCCGGGGAGATACGCAGTATTTT. This chain links TRBV7-3 with TRBJ2-3; a possible D gene is TRBD2 (5 bases). Germline V gene data show CDR1 as SGHTA and CDR2 as FQGTGA. V dropped 5 bases and J dropped 5 bases, with 8 bases sitting between them. CDR3 size: 12 residues.

This sequence joins TRBV6-5 and TRBJ1-5; D unresolved. V lost 0 bases to trimming and J lost 2 bases, with 11 bases between them. Germline V gene lookup returns CDR1 MNHEY and CDR2 SVGAGI. This CDR3 comprises 16 residues. The CDR3 reads CASSYSSTGGNQPQHF. DNA for the CDR3: TGTGCCAGCAGTTACTCGAGTACCGGGGGCAATCAGCCCCAGCATTTT.

V and J are TRBV11-2 and TRBJ2-1; weak D call: TRBD1 (5 bases). Trimming stripped 7 bases from V and 15 bases from J, with 22 bases between. CDR3 length: 13 residues. Germline CDR1 is SGHAT and CDR2 is FQNNGV. In nucleotides, the CDR3 is TGTGCCAGCACCCAGTGGGGCCAGGGTTTTCTGTTCTTC. Translated: CASTQWGQGFLFF.

The rearrangement uses TRBV9 and TRBJ1-2; D unresolved. This CDR3 is built from 13 residues. Trimming cost V 0 bases and J 8 bases, with 11 bases left between them. The germline CDR1 and CDR2 sequences are SGDLS and YYNGEE. This CDR3 reads CASSVVPAGGYTF. CDR3 sequence (DNA): TGTGCCAGCAGCGTAGTGCCTGCGGGCGGCTACACCTTC.

This chain links TRBV29-1 with TRBJ1-2; 7 bases line up with TRBD1. Looked up from germline, CDR1 is SQVTM and CDR2 is ANQGSEA. This CDR3 has 12 residues. The V and J ends lost 7 bases and 4 bases, in that order; junction bases with no gene match: 6. The CDR3 sequence is CSAGQETYGYTF. The CDR3 nucleotides read TGCAGCGCAGGACAGGAGACCTATGGCTACACCTTC.

The gene calls are TRBV2 and TRBJ1-1; tentative D call: TRBD1 (5 bases). CDR1 is SNHLY and CDR2 is FYNNEI in the germline V gene. V was trimmed by 1 base and J by 0 bases, leaving 12 bases between them. The CDR3 is 16 amino acids. The CDR3 region has the DNA TGTGCCAGCAGTGAAGAGACAGTGCTGATGAACACTGAAGCTTTCTTT. Translated, it gives CASSEETVLMNTEAFF.

This sequence joins TRBV29-1 and TRBJ2-7; 7 bases map to TRBD1. The germline gives CDR1 SQVTM, CDR2 ANQGSEA. CDR3 length: 16 residues. Trimming at V came to 0 bases and at J to 6 bases, leaving 14 bases not matched to a gene. DNA of the CDR3: TGCAGCGTTGAAGATCCTAACGACAGGGTAGGCGGCGAGCAGTACTTC. Translating it yields CSVEDPNDRVGGEQYF.

The chain links TRBV7-9 to TRBJ1-1; D gene unclear. V lost 5 bases to trimming and J lost 3 bases, with 4 bases between them. The CDR3 sequence is 11 residues long. Germline V gene lookup returns CDR1 SEHNR and CDR2 FQNEAQ (reference sequence). The CDR3 DNA is TGTGCCAGCAGCCAATACACTGAAGCTTTCTTT. It is translated as CASSQYTEAFF. Together with reference TRBV7-9 and TRBJ1-1, the CDR3 gives the full variable domain: DTGVSQNPRHKITKRGQNVTFRCDPISEHNRLYWYRQTLGQGPEFLTYFQNEAQLEKSRLLSDRFSAERPKGSFSTLEIQRTEQGDSAMYLCASSQYTEAFFGQGTRLTVV.

The rearrangement uses TRBV18 and TRBJ1-1; D ambiguous. The CDR3 runs 14 residues. V lost 2 bases and J 4 bases, leaving 11 bases between the germline ends. Germline V gene sequence: CDR1 KGHSH, CDR2 LQKENI. DNA of the CDR3: TGTGCCAGCTCACCAATTTTCGGAGGCACTGAAGCTTTCTTT. Translating gives CASSPIFGGTEAFF.

The chain links TRBV7-2 to TRBJ1-6, with a tentative D call TRBD1 (6 bases). Between the trimmed V and J ends, which lost 0 bases and 10 bases, there was a span of 13 bases. The CDR3 has 15 residues. In germline, CDR1 is SGHTA, CDR2 FQGNSA. The CDR3 DNA sequence: TGTGCCAGCAGCTTAGCATCAGGGGTTGGGTCACCCCTCCACTTT. Amino acid sequence: CASSLASGVGSPLHF.

The chain has TRBV10-3 and TRBJ1-5; possible D gene TRBD1, 5 bases. This CDR3 contains 17 residues. In germline, CDR1 is ENHRY, CDR2 SYGVKD. Trimming removed 5 bases from V and 1 base from J, with 18 bases in between. The chain's CDR3 is CAISPGRGTESNQPQHF. The CDR3 DNA reads TGTGCCATCAGTCCCGGGCGGGGGACGGAGAGCAATCAGCCCCAGCATTTT.

The gene calls are TRBV15 and TRBJ2-7, with D possibly matching TRBD1 (6 bases). With 1 base removed from V and 2 bases from J, the gap between germline ends came to 15 bases. This CDR3 contains 16 residues. Germline V gene lookup returns CDR1 LNHNV and CDR2 YYDKDF (reference sequence). As DNA, the CDR3 is TGTGCCACCAGCAGAGTGAGGGGGATGCCGACCTACGAGCAGTACTTC. Translation: CATSRVRGMPTYEQYF.

The chain links TRBV4-1 to TRBJ1-3; no clear D gene. CDR3 length equals 15 residues. V was pared by 0 bases and J by 0 bases, with 6 bases between. The germline CDR1 and CDR2 sequences are MGHRA and YSYEKL. CDR3 loop: CASSQDQFSGNTIYF. CDR3 bases: TGCGCCAGCAGCCAAGATCAGTTCTCTGGAAACACCATATATTTT.

The chain combines TRBV9 with TRBJ2-1, with 7 bases that match TRBD1. The CDR3 spans 15 residues. V shed 2 bases and J 8 bases; nucleotides not matched to a gene: 10. Germline V gene sequence: CDR1 SGDLS, CDR2 YYNGEE. The CDR3 DNA reads TGTGCCAGCAGCGTCGAATCGACAGGGAACGATGAGCAGTTCTTC. Its protein is CASSVESTGNDEQFF.

The chain recombines TRBV9 with TRBJ2-2; 10 bases are shared with TRBD2. The germline V gene has CDR1 SGDLS and CDR2 YYNGEE. This CDR3 spans 18 amino acids. The ends lost 3 bases at V and 1 base at J; junction bases unmatched: 9. CDR3 in DNA: TGTGCCAGCAGCGGGGGGCTAGCGGGAGACGGGAACACCGGGGAGCTGTTTTTT. Translating it yields CASSGGLAGDGNTGELFF.

V and J are TRBV18 and TRBJ1-1; D unclear. V dropped 3 bases and J dropped 10 bases, with 15 bases sitting between them. The CDR3 has 13 residues. Germline CDR1 is KGHSH and CDR2 is LQKENI. CDR3 sequence (DNA): TGTGCCAGCTCACCGGCGGGTCGCGGGTTAGCTTTCTTT. This gives the protein CASSPAGRGLAFF.